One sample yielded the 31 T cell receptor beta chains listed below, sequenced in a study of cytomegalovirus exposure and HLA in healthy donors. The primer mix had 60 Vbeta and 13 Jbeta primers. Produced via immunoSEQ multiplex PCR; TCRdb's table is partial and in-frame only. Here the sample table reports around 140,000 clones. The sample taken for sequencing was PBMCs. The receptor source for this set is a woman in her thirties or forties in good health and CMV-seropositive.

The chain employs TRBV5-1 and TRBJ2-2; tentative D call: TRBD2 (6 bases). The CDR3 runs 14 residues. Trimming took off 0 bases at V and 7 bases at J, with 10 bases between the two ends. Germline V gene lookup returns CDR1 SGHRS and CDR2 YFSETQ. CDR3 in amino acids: CASSLEWGVGELFF. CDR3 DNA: TGCGCCAGCAGCTTGGAATGGGGGGTCGGGGAGCTGTTTTTT.

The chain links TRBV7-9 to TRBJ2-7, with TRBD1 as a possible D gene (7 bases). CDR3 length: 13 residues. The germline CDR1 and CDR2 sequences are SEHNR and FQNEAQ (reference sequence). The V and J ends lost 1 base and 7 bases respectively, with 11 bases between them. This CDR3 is CASSLEGAGEQYF. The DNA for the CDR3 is TGTGCCAGCAGCTTAGAGGGGGCGGGGGAGCAGTACTTC.

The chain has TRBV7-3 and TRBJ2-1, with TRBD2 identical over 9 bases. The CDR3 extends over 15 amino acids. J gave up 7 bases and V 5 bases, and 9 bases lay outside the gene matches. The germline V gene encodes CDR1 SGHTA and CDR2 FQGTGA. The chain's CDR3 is CASSPGAGGTNEQFF. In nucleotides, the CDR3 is TGTGCCAGCAGCCCCGGGGCGGGAGGGACGAATGAGCAGTTCTTC.

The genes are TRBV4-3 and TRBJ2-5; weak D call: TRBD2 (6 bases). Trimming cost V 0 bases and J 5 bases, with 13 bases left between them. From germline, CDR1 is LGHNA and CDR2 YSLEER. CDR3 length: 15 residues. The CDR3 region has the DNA TGCGCCAGCAGCCAAGAGTTAGGGGAGGTCGAGACCCAGTACTTC. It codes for CASSQELGEVETQYF.

CDR3 DNA sequence: TGCAGCGCCCAGGGACAGGGGGGCGGAAACACCATATATTTT. Its protein product is CSAQGQGGGNTIYF. The rearrangement joins TRBV29-1 to TRBJ1-3; 11 bases are a match to TRBD1. V dropped 7 bases and J dropped 4; count of bases not matched to a gene: 6. CDR1 is SQVTM and CDR2 is ANQGSEA in the germline V gene. The CDR3 sequence is 14 residues long.

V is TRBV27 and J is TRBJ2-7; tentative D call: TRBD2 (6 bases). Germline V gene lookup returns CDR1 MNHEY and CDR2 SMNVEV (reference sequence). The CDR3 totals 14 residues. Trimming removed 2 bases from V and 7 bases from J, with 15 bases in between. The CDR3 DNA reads TGTGCCAGCAGTTTAGTGGGGCTAGCGTCTGAGCAGTACTTC. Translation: CASSLVGLASEQYF.

CDR3 nucleotides: TGTGCCATCAGTACAGGTGGAGCTAACTATGGCTACACCTTC. Amino acid sequence: CAISTGGANYGYTF. This sequence joins TRBV10-3 and TRBJ1-2; weak D call: TRBD1 (5 bases). The ends were cut back, 5 bases at V and 0 bases at J, with 10 bases in the middle. Germline assignment: CDR1 ENHRY and CDR2 SYGVKD. The CDR3 consists of 14 residues.

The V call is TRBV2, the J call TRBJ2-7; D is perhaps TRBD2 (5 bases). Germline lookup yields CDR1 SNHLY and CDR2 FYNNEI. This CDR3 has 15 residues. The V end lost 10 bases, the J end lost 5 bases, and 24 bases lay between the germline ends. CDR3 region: CAIPEREGALDEQYF. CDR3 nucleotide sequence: TGTGCCATCCCCGAACGGGAAGGTGCGCTCGACGAGCAGTACTTC.

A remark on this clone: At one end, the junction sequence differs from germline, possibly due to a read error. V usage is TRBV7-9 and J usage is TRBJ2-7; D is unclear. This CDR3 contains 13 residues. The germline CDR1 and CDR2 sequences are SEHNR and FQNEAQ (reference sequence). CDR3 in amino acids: CASSPEAFYGQYF. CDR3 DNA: TGTGCCAGCAGCCCTGAAGCTTTCTACGGGCAGTACTTC.

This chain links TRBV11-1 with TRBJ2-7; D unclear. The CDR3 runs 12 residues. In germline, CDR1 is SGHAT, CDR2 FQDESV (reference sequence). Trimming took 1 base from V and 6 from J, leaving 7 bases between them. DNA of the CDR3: TGTGCCAGCAGCTTAGAGGCAGGCGAGCAGTACTTC. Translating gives CASSLEAGEQYF.

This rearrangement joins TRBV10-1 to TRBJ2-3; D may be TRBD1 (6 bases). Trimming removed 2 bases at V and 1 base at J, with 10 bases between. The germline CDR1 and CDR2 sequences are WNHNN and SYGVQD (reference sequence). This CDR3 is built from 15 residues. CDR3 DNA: TGCGCCAGCAGTGAGACAGGGTCAGGCACAGATACGCAGTATTTT. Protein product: CASSETGSGTDTQYF.

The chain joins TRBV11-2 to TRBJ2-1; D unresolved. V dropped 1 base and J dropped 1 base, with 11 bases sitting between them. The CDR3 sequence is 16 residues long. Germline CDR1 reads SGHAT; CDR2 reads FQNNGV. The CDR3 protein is CASSLAPLDSYNEQFF. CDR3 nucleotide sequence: TGTGCCAGCAGCTTAGCCCCCCTAGATTCCTACAATGAGCAGTTCTTC.

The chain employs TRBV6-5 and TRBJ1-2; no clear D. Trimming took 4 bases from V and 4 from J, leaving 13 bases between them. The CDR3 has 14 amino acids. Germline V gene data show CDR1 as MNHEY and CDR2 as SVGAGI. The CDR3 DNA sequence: TGTGCCAGCAGTTCGCTTAGAACAGTCTATGGCTACACCTTC. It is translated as CASSSLRTVYGYTF.

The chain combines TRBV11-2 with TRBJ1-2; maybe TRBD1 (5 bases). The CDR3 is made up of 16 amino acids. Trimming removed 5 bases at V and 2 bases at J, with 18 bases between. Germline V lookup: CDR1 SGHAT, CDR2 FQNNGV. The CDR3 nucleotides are TGTGCCAGCAGCGTTTGCGGCACAGGCGGAAACTATGGCTACACCTTC. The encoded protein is CASSVCGTGGNYGYTF.

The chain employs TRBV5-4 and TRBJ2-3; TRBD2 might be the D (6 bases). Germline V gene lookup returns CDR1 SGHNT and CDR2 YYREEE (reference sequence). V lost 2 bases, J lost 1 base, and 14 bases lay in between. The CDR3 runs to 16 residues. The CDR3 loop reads CASSFPSSGGTDTQYF. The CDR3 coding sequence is TGTGCCAGCAGCTTCCCGAGTAGCGGTGGCACAGATACGCAGTATTTT.

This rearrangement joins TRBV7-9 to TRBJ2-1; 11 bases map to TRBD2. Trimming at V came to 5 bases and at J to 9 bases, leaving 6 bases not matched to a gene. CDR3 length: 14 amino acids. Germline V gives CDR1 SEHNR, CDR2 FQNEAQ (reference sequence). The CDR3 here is CASSRDGTSGEQFF. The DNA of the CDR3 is TGTGCCAGCAGCAGAGACGGGACTAGCGGTGAGCAGTTCTTC. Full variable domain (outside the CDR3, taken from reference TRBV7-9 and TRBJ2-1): DTGVSQNPRHKITKRGQNVTFRCDPISEHNRLYWYRQTLGQGPEFLTYFQNEAQLEKSRLLSDRFSAERPKGSFSTLEIQRTEQGDSAMYLCASSRDGTSGEQFFGPGTRLTVL.

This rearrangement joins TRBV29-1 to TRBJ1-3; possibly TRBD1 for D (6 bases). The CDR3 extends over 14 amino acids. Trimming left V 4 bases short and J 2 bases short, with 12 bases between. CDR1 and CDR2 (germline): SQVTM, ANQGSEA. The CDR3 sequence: CSVAMGAAGNTIYF. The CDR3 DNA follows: TGCAGCGTTGCGATGGGGGCCGCTGGAAACACCATATATTTT.

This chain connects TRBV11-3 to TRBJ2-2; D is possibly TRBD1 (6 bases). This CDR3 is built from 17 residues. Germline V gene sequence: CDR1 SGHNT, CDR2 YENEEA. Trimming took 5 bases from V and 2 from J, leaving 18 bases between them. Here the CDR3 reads CASSRRTGTTNTGELFF. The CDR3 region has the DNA TGTGCCAGCAGCAGACGGACCGGGACAACAAACACCGGGGAGCTGTTTTTT.

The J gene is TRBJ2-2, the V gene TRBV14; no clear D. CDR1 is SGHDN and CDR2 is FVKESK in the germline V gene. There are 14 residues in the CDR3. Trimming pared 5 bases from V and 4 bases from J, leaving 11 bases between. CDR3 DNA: TGTGCCAGCAGCGCCTCCAGGTTCACCGGGGAGCTGTTTTTT. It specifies CASSASRFTGELFF. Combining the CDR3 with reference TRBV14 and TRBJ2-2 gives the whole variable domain EAGVTQFPSHSVIEKGQTVTLRCDPISGHDNLYWYRRVMGKEIKFLLHFVKESKQDESGMPNNRFLAERTGGTYSTLKVQPAELEDSGVYFCASSASRFTGELFFGEGSRLTVL.

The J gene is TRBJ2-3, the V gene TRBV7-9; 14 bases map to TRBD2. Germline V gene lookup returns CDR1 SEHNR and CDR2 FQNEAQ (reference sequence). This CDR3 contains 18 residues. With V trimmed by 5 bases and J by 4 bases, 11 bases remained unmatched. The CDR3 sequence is CASSQPLLTSGRADTQYF. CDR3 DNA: TGTGCCAGCAGCCAACCCCTTCTGACTAGCGGGAGGGCAGATACGCAGTATTTT.

The CDR3: CAWSVYGGLTDTQYF. The CDR3 coding sequence is TGTGCCTGGAGTGTATATGGGGGACTCACAGATACGCAGTATTTT. The V call is TRBV30, the J call TRBJ2-3; TRBD2 might be the D (6 bases). Trimming removed 0 bases from V and 2 bases from J, with 12 bases in between. This CDR3 region has 15 residues. Per germline, CDR1 GTSNPN and CDR2 SVGIG (reference sequence).

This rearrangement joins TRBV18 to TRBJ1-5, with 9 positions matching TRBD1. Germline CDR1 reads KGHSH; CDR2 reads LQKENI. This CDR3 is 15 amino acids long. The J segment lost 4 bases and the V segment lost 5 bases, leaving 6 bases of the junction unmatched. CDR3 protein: CASSGDRESNQPQHF. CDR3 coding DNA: TGTGCCAGCTCAGGGGACAGGGAGTCGAATCAGCCCCAGCATTTT.

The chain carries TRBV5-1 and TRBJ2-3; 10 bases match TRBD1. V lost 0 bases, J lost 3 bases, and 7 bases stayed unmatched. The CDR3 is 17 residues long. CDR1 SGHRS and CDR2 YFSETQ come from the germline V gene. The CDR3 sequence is CASSLGMGQGWTDTQYF. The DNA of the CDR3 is TGCGCCAGCAGCTTGGGAATGGGACAGGGGTGGACAGATACGCAGTATTTT.

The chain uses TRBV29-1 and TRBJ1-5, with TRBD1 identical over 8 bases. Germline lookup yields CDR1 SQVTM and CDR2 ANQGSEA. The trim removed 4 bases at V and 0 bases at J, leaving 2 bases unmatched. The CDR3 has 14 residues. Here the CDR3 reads CSVVDRDSNQPQHF. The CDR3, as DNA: TGCAGCGTTGTGGACAGGGATAGCAATCAGCCCCAGCATTTT.

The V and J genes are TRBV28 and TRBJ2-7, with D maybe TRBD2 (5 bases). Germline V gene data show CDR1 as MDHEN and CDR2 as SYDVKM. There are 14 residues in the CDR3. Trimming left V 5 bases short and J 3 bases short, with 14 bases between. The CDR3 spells CASSDRGPRYEQYF. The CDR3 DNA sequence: TGTGCCAGCAGTGATCGAGGGCCTCGCTACGAGCAGTACTTC.

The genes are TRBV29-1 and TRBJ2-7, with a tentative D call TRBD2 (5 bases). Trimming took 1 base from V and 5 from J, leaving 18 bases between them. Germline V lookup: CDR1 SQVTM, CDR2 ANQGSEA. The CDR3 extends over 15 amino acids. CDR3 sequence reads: CSVEGRGGFSNEQYF. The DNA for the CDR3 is TGCAGCGTTGAAGGACGAGGAGGTTTTAGTAACGAGCAGTACTTC.

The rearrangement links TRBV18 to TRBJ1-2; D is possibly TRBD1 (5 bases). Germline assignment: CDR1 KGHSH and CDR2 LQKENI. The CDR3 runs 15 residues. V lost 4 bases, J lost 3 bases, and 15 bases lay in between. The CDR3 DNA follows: TGTGCCAGCTCACTTAAACCAGGGTCCGACTATGGCTACACCTTC. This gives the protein CASSLKPGSDYGYTF.

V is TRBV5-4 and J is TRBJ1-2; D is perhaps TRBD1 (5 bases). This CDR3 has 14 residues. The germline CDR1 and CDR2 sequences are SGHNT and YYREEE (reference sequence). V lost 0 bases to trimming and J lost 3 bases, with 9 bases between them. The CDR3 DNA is TGTGCCAGCAGCTTGGTCCGGGGGGACTATGGCTACACCTTC. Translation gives CASSLVRGDYGYTF.

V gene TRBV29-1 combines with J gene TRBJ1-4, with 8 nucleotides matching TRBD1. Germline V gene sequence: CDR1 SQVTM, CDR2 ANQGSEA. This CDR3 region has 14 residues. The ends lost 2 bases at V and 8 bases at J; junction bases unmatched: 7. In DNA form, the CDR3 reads TGCAGCGTTGAACCCCGACAGGGGAACGAAAAACTGTTTTTT. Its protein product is CSVEPRQGNEKLFF.

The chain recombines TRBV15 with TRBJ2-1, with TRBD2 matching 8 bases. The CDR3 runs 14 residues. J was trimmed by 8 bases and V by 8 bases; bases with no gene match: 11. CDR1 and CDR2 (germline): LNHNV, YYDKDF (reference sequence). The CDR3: CATQRASGLHEQFF. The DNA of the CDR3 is TGTGCCACCCAACGGGCTAGCGGGCTCCATGAGCAGTTCTTC. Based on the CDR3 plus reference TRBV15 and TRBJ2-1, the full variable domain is DAMVIQNPRYQVTQFGKPVTLSCSQTLNHNVMYWYQQKSSQAPKLLFHYYDKDFNNEADTPDNFQSRRPNTSFCFLDIRSPGLGDTAMYLCATQRASGLHEQFFGPGTRLTVL.

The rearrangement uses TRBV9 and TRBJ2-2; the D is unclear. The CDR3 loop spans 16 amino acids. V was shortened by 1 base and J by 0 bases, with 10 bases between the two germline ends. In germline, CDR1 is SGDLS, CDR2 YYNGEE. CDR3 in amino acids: CASSVNGDANTGELFF. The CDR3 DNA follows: TGTGCCAGCAGCGTAAACGGAGACGCGAACACCGGGGAGCTGTTTTTT.